This TCR beta chain was recovered during a study of graft-versus-host responses after intestinal transplantation. About the study: Recipients were all induced with anti-thymocyte globulin, then given tacrolimus and steroids for approximately 3 years.

The germline V and J ends were trimmed by 4 bases and 1 base, with 13 bases remaining between them. CDR3 size: 15 residues. In germline, CDR1 is SGHNT, CDR2 YYREEE (reference sequence). The table came from immunoSEQ multiplex PCR; TCRdb's copy has only in-frame clones and leaves some out. The repertoire holds some 130,000 clones, with around 93% as singletons. As to this clone: Its antigen remains unknown.

The receptor was isolated from a human donor who received an intestinal transplant. The chain couples TRBV5-4 to TRBJ2-3, with D tentatively TRBD2 (6 bases). The sample was unstimulated CD4+ T cells sorted from spleen or lymph node cells, taken before intestinal transplant. CDR3 amino acids: CASSPGGSGTDTQYF. CDR3 in DNA: TGTGCCAGCAGCCCCGGGGGTAGCGGCACAGATACGCAGTATTTT. Drawing the rest from reference TRBV5-4 and TRBJ2-3, the complete variable domain is ETGVTQSPTHLIKTRGQQVTLRCSSQSGHNTVSWYQQALGQGPQFIFQYYREEENGRGNFPPRFSGLQFPNYSSELNVNALELDDSALYLCASSPGGSGTDTQYFGPGTRLTVL.